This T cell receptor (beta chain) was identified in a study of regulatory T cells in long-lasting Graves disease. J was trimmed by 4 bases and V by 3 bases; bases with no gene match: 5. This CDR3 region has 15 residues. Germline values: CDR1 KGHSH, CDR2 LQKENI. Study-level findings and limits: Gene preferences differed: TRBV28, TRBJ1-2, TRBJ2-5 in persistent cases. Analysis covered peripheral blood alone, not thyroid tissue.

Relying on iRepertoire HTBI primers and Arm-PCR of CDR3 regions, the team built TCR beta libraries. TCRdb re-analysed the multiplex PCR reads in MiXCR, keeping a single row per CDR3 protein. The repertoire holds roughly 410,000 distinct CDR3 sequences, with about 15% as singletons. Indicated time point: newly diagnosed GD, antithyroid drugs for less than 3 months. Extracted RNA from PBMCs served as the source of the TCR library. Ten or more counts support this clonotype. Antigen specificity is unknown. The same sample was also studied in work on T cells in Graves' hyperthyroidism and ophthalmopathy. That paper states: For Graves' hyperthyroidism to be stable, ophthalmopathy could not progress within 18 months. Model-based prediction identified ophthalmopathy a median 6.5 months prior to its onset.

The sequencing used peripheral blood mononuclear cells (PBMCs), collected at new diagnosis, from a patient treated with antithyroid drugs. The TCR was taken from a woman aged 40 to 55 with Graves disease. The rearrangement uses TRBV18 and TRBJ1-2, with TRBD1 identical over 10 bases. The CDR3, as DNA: TGTGCCAGCTCACCGGGACAGGGGCAATCCTATGGCTACACCTTC. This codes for CASSPGQGQSYGYTF. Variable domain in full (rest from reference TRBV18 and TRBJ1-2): NAGVMQNPRHLVRRRGQEARLRCSPMKGHSHVYWYRQLPEEGLKFMVYLQKENIIDESGMPKERFSAEFPKEGPSILRIQQVVRGDSAAYFCASSPGQGQSYGYTFGSGTRLTVV.